These 25 T cell receptor beta chains came from one sample sequenced in a study of identical twins' blood T cells. TCRdb independently ran MiXCR on the 5' RACE reads; one entry per CDR3 protein. The sample records a few hundred thousand distinct CDR3 sequences, approximately 30% being singletons. The specimen was PBMCs. The receptors stem from a woman between 18 and 55 years old in good health.

The chain combines TRBV13 with TRBJ2-3; D not resolved. Germline V gene data show CDR1 as PRHDT and CDR2 as FYEKMQ (reference sequence). With 7 bases removed from V and 2 bases from J, the gap between germline ends came to 7 bases. The CDR3 is made up of 12 amino acids. The CDR3 sequence: CASTFFTDTQYF. For the CDR3, the DNA is TGTGCCAGCACCTTTTTCACAGATACGCAGTATTTT.

The V gene is TRBV19, the J gene TRBJ2-7; D perhaps matches TRBD2 (5 bases). V was pared by 3 bases and J by 8 bases, with 17 bases between. The CDR3 has 14 residues. In germline, CDR1 is LNHDA, CDR2 SQIVND (reference sequence). The DNA for the CDR3 is TGTGCCAGTAGTATGATGAGCGCCCTCGGGAAGCAGTACTTC. Its protein is CASSMMSALGKQYF.

This rearrangement joins TRBV12-3 or TRBV12-4 to TRBJ2-3; D possibly corresponds to TRBD2 (6 bases). V lost 6 bases, J lost 0 bases, and 13 bases lay in between. CDR3 length: 15 residues. CDR3 sequence: CASSAGGTSTDTQYF. The CDR3 DNA follows: TGTGCCAGCAGCGCCGGTGGGACTAGCACAGATACGCAGTATTTT.

The V and J genes are TRBV7-2 and TRBJ1-2; 9 nucleotides agree with TRBD1. Germline V gene data show CDR1 as SGHTA and CDR2 as FQGNSA. Losses at the gene ends were 4 bases for V and 2 bases for J; bases not matched to a gene: 8. The CDR3 extends over 16 amino acids. The CDR3, as DNA: TGTGCCAGCAGCTCCACCGGGACAGGGATAAACTATGGCTACACCTTC. It codes for CASSSTGTGINYGYTF.

This clonotype was detected ten times or more. The genes are TRBV28 and TRBJ1-2; D remains unclear. V gave up 2 bases and J gave up 5 bases, with 6 bases separating them. There are 12 residues in the CDR3. CDR1 is MDHEN, CDR2 SYDVKM, per germline. DNA of the CDR3: TGTGCCAGCAGTTTACCGCCGTATGGCTACACCTTC. Its protein is CASSLPPYGYTF.

This clonotype was found a few times. The V and J genes are TRBV7-9 and TRBJ2-7; 7 bases match TRBD2. The V gene end was trimmed by 3 bases and the J gene end by 3 bases; junction bases not matched to a gene: 2. The CDR3 runs to 13 residues. Germline V gene sequence: CDR1 SEHNR, CDR2 FQNEAQ (reference sequence). The DNA of the CDR3 is TGTGCCAGCAGCTTTGCGGGAGTCTACGAGCAGTACTTC. Its translation: CASSFAGVYEQYF.

This clonotype occurred a few times. V is TRBV6-6 and J is TRBJ1-1, with D unclear. V was trimmed by 6 bases and J by 0 bases, leaving 14 bases between them. Germline CDR1 MNHNY, CDR2 SVGAGI (reference sequence). The CDR3 extends over 15 amino acids. CDR3 in DNA: TGTGCCAGCAGCCTGCTGAATTTAATGAACACTGAAGCTTTCTTT. Residues: CASSLLNLMNTEAFF.

This clonotype was recorded at least ten times. V usage is TRBV28 and J usage is TRBJ1-5; weak D call: TRBD1 (6 bases). V was clipped by 4 bases and J by 7 bases, with 8 bases between them. In germline, CDR1 is MDHEN, CDR2 SYDVKM. The CDR3 is 12 residues long. CDR3 residues: CASSSGGQPQHF. DNA for the CDR3: TGTGCCAGCAGTTCCGGGGGCCAGCCCCAGCATTTT.

The rearrangement uses TRBV9 and TRBJ1-4, with 8 nucleotides matching TRBD1. Germline CDR1 and CDR2: SGDLS and YYNGEE. V dropped 5 bases and J dropped 8; count of bases not matched to a gene: 17. The CDR3 runs 17 residues. In DNA form, the CDR3 reads TGTGCCAGCAGTACGTATTCTGTTCAGGGGGCCGAGGAAAAACTGTTTTTT. Translation: CASSTYSVQGAEEKLFF.

The gene calls are TRBV19 and TRBJ1-1, with D hard to call. The V and J ends lost 9 bases and 6 bases respectively, with 17 bases between them. Looked up from germline, CDR1 is LNHDA and CDR2 is SQIVND (reference sequence). This CDR3 contains 13 residues. CDR3 residues: CASNADGRAEAFF. The CDR3 coding sequence is TGTGCCAGCAATGCCGACGGGAGGGCTGAAGCTTTCTTT.

The J gene is TRBJ2-7, the V gene TRBV9; the D call may be TRBD1 or TRBD2 (5 bases each). The ends were cut back, 4 bases at V and 3 bases at J, with 11 bases in the middle. Germline V gives CDR1 SGDLS, CDR2 YYNGEE. The CDR3 sequence is 13 residues long. The CDR3 DNA follows: TGTGCCAGCAGCTCCGGGGCTTACTACGAGCAGTACTTC. Its translation: CASSSGAYYEQYF.

Concerning this clonotype: At one end the junction does not follow the germline gene, possibly because of a read error. The chain is built from TRBV20-1 and TRBJ2-1; no definite D call. Per germline, CDR1 DFQATT and CDR2 SNEGSKA (reference sequence). This CDR3 is 14 amino acids long. The CDR3 sequence: CSAQTPDSYNERFF. In nucleotides, the CDR3 is TGCAGTGCGCAAACCCCCGACTCCTACAATGAGCGGTTCTTC.

J is TRBJ1-1 and V is TRBV6-5; D gene uncertain. The V gene's germline CDR1 is MNHEY and CDR2 SVGAGI. The V end was cut by 7 bases, the J end by 11 bases, with 23 bases between. The length of the CDR3 is 14 residues. CDR3 residues: CASIFGAGIGRAFF. DNA for the CDR3: TGTGCCAGCATTTTCGGTGCGGGGATCGGTCGGGCTTTCTTT.

This clonotype came up many times. The genes are TRBV29-1 and TRBJ2-1; D is perhaps TRBD2 (6 bases). The V end lost 5 bases, the J end lost 4 bases, and 12 bases lay between the germline ends. This CDR3 comprises 13 residues. Per the germline V gene, CDR1 is SQVTM and CDR2 is ANQGSEA. The CDR3 DNA follows: TGCAGCGTTAAAGGGAGGAGGTACAATGAGCAGTTCTTC. Translated: CSVKGRRYNEQFF.

In this sample, this clonotype turned up a few times. The rearrangement links TRBV4-3 to TRBJ2-2; D gene uncertain. This CDR3 contains 14 residues. Germline CDR1 and CDR2: LGHNA and YSLEER. The V end lost 1 base, the J end lost 2 bases, and 5 bases lay between the germline ends. The CDR3 region is CASSQVANTGELFF. CDR3 bases: TGCGCCAGCAGCCAAGTTGCAAACACCGGGGAGCTGTTTTTT.

The chain uses TRBV19 and TRBJ1-1; weak D call: TRBD1 (5 bases). The V gene lost 4 bases and the J gene lost 2 bases, with 11 bases spanning the gap. The CDR3 has 14 amino acids. Germline V CDR1 and CDR2: LNHDA, SQIVND (reference sequence). The CDR3 nucleotides read TGTGCCAGTAGTAGCGCAGGGCTAAACACTGAAGCTTTCTTT. Residues: CASSSAGLNTEAFF.

The table lists this clonotype with a few counts. This chain connects TRBV12-3 or TRBV12-4 to TRBJ1-5, with a tentative D call TRBD1 (5 bases). The CDR3 covers 13 residues. V dropped 7 bases and J dropped 8 bases, with 15 bases sitting between them. CDR3 nucleotides: TGTGCCAGCACCGGGACGCCGGGAGAGCCCCAGCATTTT. Translating it yields CASTGTPGEPQHF.

The chain employs TRBV20-1 and TRBJ2-2; D call uncertain. Germline CDR1 is DFQATT and CDR2 is SNEGSKA (reference sequence). This CDR3 has 13 amino acids. Trimming shortened V by 5 bases and J by 5 bases, and 12 bases separated the two germline ends. The CDR3 nucleotides read TGCAGTGCTCCACCCTTAGGGACCGGGGAGCTGTTTTTT. Translation gives CSAPPLGTGELFF.

This clonotype was observed a handful of times. This chain uses TRBV7-3 with TRBJ2-3; D gene ambiguous. Germline loops: CDR1 SGHTA, CDR2 FQGTGA. Trimming cost V 6 bases and J 3 bases, with 13 bases left between them. This CDR3 spans 14 amino acids. The CDR3 DNA is TGTGCCAGCAGTTCCGGAAGAGTAACAGATACGCAGTATTTT. Amino acid sequence: CASSSGRVTDTQYF. The full variable domain, completed using reference TRBV7-3 and TRBJ2-3, is GAGVSQTPSNKVTEKGKYVELRCDPISGHTALYWYRQSLGQGPEFLIYFQGTGAADDSGLPNDRFFAVRPEGSVSTLKIQRTERGDSAVYLCASSSGRVTDTQYFGPGTRLTVL.

In the case of this clonotype: At one boundary the junction diverges from the germline segment, which might be a read error. V gene TRBV6-5 combines with J gene TRBJ1-2; perhaps TRBD1 as D (5 bases). The germline CDR1 and CDR2 sequences are MNHEY and SVGAGI. This CDR3 contains 11 residues. The CDR3 loop is CAGSYRDSYTF. The CDR3, as DNA: TGTGCCGGCAGTTACCGAGACAGTTACACCTTC.

This clonotype has just a few counts. The DNA for the CDR3 is TGTGCCAGCTTATTCCAGGGGGCGGACCAAGAGACCCAGTACTTC. Protein product: CASLFQGADQETQYF. V and J are TRBV2 and TRBJ2-5; 8 bases are a match to TRBD1. CDR3 length equals 15 residues. Unmatched junction bases numbered 8, after V lost 8 bases and J lost 0 bases. Germline V lookup: CDR1 SNHLY, CDR2 FYNNEI. Full variable domain (rest looked up from reference TRBV2 and TRBJ2-5): EPEVTQTPSHQVTQMGQEVILRCVPISNHLYFYWYRQILGQKVEFLVSFYNNEISEKSEIFDDQFSVERPDGSNFTLKIRSTKLEDSAMYFCASLFQGADQETQYFGPGTRLLVL.

Concerning this clonotype: Just one base apart from a much larger clone, this may be a read error. For the CDR3, the DNA is TGTGCCAGCACGCTGAGCTCCTACAATGAGCGGTTCTTC. Residues: CASTLSSYNERFF. The chain employs TRBV6-2 or TRBV6-3 and TRBJ2-1, with D unclear. Looked up from germline, CDR1 is MNHEY and CDR2 is SVGEGT. This CDR3 comprises 13 residues.

The chain links TRBV20-1 to TRBJ1-1; 8 nucleotides align to TRBD1. CDR3 size: 13 residues. CDR1 is DFQATT and CDR2 is SNEGSKA in the germline V gene (reference sequence). Losses at the gene ends were 3 bases for V and 3 bases for J; bases not matched to a gene: 3. The CDR3: CSARETGDTEAFF. For the CDR3, the DNA is TGCAGTGCTAGGGAGACAGGGGACACTGAAGCTTTCTTT.

In its sample, this clonotype was seen a few times. A read error may explain this, as a much larger clone is one base away. The rearrangement joins TRBV5-1 to TRBJ1-4; D remains ambiguous. Germline V gives CDR1 SGHRS, CDR2 YFSETQ. The CDR3 length is 14 residues. CDR3 sequence: CASSLGGSNEKPFF. CDR3 sequence (DNA): TGCGCCAGCAGCTTGGGAGGATCTAATGAAAAACCGTTTTTT.

The table lists this clonotype with a few counts. The chain uses TRBV18 and TRBJ2-1; 8 nucleotides match TRBD2. V shed 4 bases, J shed 12 bases, and the junction held 14 bases outside the gene matches. This CDR3 spans 15 amino acids. Germline loops: CDR1 KGHSH, CDR2 LQKENI. The CDR3: CASSLNENSGDPQFF. The DNA for the CDR3 is TGTGCCAGCTCACTAAACGAGAATAGCGGGGATCCGCAGTTCTTC.